These 2 T cell receptor beta chains originate from one sample sequenced in a study of shared clonotypes between healthy human individuals. Produced via immunoSEQ multiplex PCR; TCRdb's table is partial and in-frame only. The sample includes 1 million to 1.2 million clones, approximately 80% of them seen just once. The sample was memory CD4+ T cells from PBMCs. Indicated subset: CD45RA-negative fraction. These receptors were obtained from a man between 18 and 35 years old in good health. Some clones in this sample may be carry-over from other donors' samples.

The chain joins TRBV7-9 to TRBJ1-4; maybe TRBD1 (5 bases). CDR3 length: 16 residues. Trimming removed 1 base at V and 8 bases at J, with 17 bases between. The V gene's germline CDR1 is SEHNR and CDR2 FQNEAQ (reference sequence). The CDR3 DNA reads TGTGCCAGCAGCTTAGTTCACCCCAGGGTGGTGGAAAAACTGTTTTTT. Translated: CASSLVHPRVVEKLFF.

The CDR3 DNA reads as TGTGCCAGCAGCTTAGACACAGTTATCTCCTACGAGCAGTACTTC. This gives the protein CASSLDTVISYEQYF. The chain links TRBV7-2 to TRBJ2-7; D unclear. This CDR3 region has 15 residues. The germline V gene encodes CDR1 SGHTA and CDR2 FQGNSA. The V and J ends lost 1 base and 0 bases respectively, with 10 bases between them.